This passage covers 27 T cell receptor beta chains from one sample sequenced in a study of cytomegalovirus exposure and HLA in healthy donors. Vbeta (60) and Jbeta (13) primers were used in the PCR. Libraries were prepared by immunoSEQ multiplex PCR; TCRdb keeps only in-frame clonotypes and omits some of them. The sample shows tens of thousands of clones, about 79% of them seen only once. The sample comprised PBMCs. The receptors originated from a man aged 35-49 years in good health and CMV-seronegative.

This sequence joins TRBV2 and TRBJ2-3; 9 positions agree with TRBD2. Germline CDR1 is SNHLY and CDR2 is FYNNEI. V lost 8 bases, J lost 1 base, and 4 bases stayed unmatched. This CDR3 is 14 amino acids long. DNA of the CDR3: TGTGCCAGCTCGAGACTAGCGGGCACAGATACGCAGTATTTT. Translated, it gives CASSRLAGTDTQYF.

The chain joins TRBV2 to TRBJ2-5; D remains unclear. Trimming removed 2 bases from V and 7 bases from J, with 17 bases in between. Germline V gives CDR1 SNHLY, CDR2 FYNNEI. The CDR3 runs to 15 residues. DNA for the CDR3: TGTGCCAGCAGTGAACGGCCGCCGTTAACGGGGACCCAGTACTTC. Translating it yields CASSERPPLTGTQYF.

The CDR3 protein is CASSQDARVSGNTIYF. The CDR3 DNA reads as TGCGCCAGCAGCCAAGATGCCCGGGTCTCTGGAAACACCATATATTTT. J is TRBJ1-3 and V is TRBV4-3; D uncertain. The CDR3 is made up of 16 amino acids. The V gene lost 0 bases and the J gene lost 0 bases, with 9 bases spanning the gap. The germline V gene has CDR1 LGHNA and CDR2 YSLEER.

The rearrangement joins TRBV5-4 to TRBJ1-4; 9 nucleotides agree with TRBD1. Germline CDR1 reads SGHNT; CDR2 reads YYREEE (reference sequence). With 4 bases clipped from V and 5 bases from J, the junction kept 6 bases outside the gene matches. The CDR3 has 15 amino acids. Here the CDR3 reads CASSPDRGWNEKLFF. In DNA form, the CDR3 reads TGTGCCAGCAGCCCTGACAGGGGGTGGAATGAAAAACTGTTTTTT.

The chain joins TRBV6-6 to TRBJ2-5; 8 bases align to TRBD1. CDR3 length equals 14 residues. Germline CDR1 reads MNHNY; CDR2 reads SVGAGI (reference sequence). V was clipped by 6 bases and J by 1 base; unmatched bases: 4. The CDR3 nucleotides are TGTGCCAGCAGAAACGGACAGGGCCAAGAGACCCAGTACTTC. The encoded protein is CASRNGQGQETQYF.

The chain recombines TRBV4-3 with TRBJ2-2; D possibly corresponds to TRBD1 (7 bases). The CDR3 totals 15 residues. V dropped 4 bases and J dropped 5 bases, with 14 bases sitting between them. Per the germline V gene, CDR1 is LGHNA and CDR2 is YSLEER. Here the CDR3 DNA reads TGCGCCAGCAGCCGGCGACAGGGAGGTACCGGGGAGCTGTTTTTT. Translation gives CASSRRQGGTGELFF.

This rearrangement joins TRBV4-2 to TRBJ2-6, with D possibly being TRBD1 (6 bases). Germline V gives CDR1 LGHNA, CDR2 YNFKEQ. V shed 3 bases and J shed 1 base, with 10 bases lying between them. This CDR3 has 16 residues. The CDR3 DNA reads TGTGCCAGCAGCCATGTACAGGGTTCTGGGGCCAACGTCCTGACTTTC. As protein: CASSHVQGSGANVLTF.

The chain couples TRBV5-4 to TRBJ2-2; 14 bases line up with TRBD2. Looked up from germline, CDR1 is SGHNT and CDR2 is YYREEE (reference sequence). This CDR3 is 18 amino acids long. Trimming removed 0 bases from V and 6 bases from J; junction bases left unmatched: 7. CDR3 amino acids: CASSLGLAGGPGPGELFF. CDR3 sequence (DNA): TGTGCCAGCAGCTTGGGACTAGCGGGGGGGCCCGGTCCCGGGGAGCTGTTTTTT.

J is TRBJ1-1 and V is TRBV28; TRBD1 is a possible D gene (5 bases). The germline gives CDR1 MDHEN, CDR2 SYDVKM. Trimming removed 2 bases at V and 1 base at J, with 8 bases between. This CDR3 comprises 14 residues. CDR3: CASSLMGGNTEAFF. CDR3 nucleotides: TGTGCCAGCAGTTTAATGGGGGGGAACACTGAAGCTTTCTTT.

The genes are TRBV6-1 and TRBJ1-5, with 10 positions matching TRBD1. Per germline, CDR1 MNHNS and CDR2 SASEGT. The V and J ends lost 2 bases and 7 bases, in that order; junction bases with no gene match: 2. The CDR3 has 14 residues. The CDR3 bases are TGTGCCAGCAGTGAAAGGACAGGGGGGCAGCCCCAGCATTTT. This sequence encodes CASSERTGGQPQHF.

This clone was seen a single time. The rearrangement joins TRBV5-6 to TRBJ2-5, with a tentative D call TRBD1 (5 bases). The CDR3 contains 16 residues. V was shortened by 0 bases and J by 0 bases, with 12 bases between the two germline ends. From germline, CDR1 is SGHDT and CDR2 YYEEEE. The CDR3 is CASSLETPDNQETQYF. The CDR3 DNA sequence: TGTGCCAGCAGCTTGGAGACGCCGGACAACCAAGAGACCCAGTACTTC.

V is TRBV30 and J is TRBJ2-5; D possibly corresponds to TRBD2 (5 bases). Trimming cost V 3 bases and J 1 base, with 18 bases left between them. CDR3 length: 16 amino acids. Germline V gene sequence: CDR1 GTSNPN, CDR2 SVGIG (reference sequence). The CDR3 nucleotides are TGTGCCTGGAGCGGAGGTGGACGGCTGCCCCAAGAGACCCAGTACTTC. Protein: CAWSGGGRLPQETQYF.

The chain joins TRBV30 to TRBJ1-2, with D perhaps matching TRBD1 (5 bases). From germline, CDR1 is GTSNPN and CDR2 SVGIG (reference sequence). This CDR3 comprises 15 residues. V lost 8 bases and J lost 7, with 26 bases in between. In nucleotides, the CDR3 is TGTGCCCTGTACCCGGCAGGCCCCCTTAGGGGTGGCTACACCTTC. Amino acid sequence: CALYPAGPLRGGYTF.

This clone occurred once. This chain joins TRBV6-5 and TRBJ2-3, with TRBD2 identical over 8 bases. There are 16 residues in the CDR3. The V gene end was trimmed by 0 bases and the J gene end by 4 bases; junction bases not matched to a gene: 6. Germline CDR1 reads MNHEY; CDR2 reads SVGAGI. CDR3 DNA: TGTGCCAGCAGTTACTCGGCGGGGGGTGGGGCAGATACGCAGTATTTT. This translates into CASSYSAGGGADTQYF.

The chain links TRBV19 to TRBJ2-1, with D perhaps TRBD2 (6 bases). Germline values: CDR1 LNHDA, CDR2 SQIVND (reference sequence). The CDR3 spans 15 residues. Trimming stripped 3 bases from V and 4 bases from J, with 13 bases between. CDR3 bases: TGTGCCAGTAGTATCGGGAGCGGACCGTACAATGAGCAGTTCTTC. This encodes CASSIGSGPYNEQFF.

This chain joins TRBV4-3 and TRBJ2-7, with TRBD2 matching 11 bases. Germline V gives CDR1 LGHNA, CDR2 YSLEER. V was pared by 3 bases and J by 2 bases, with 3 bases of the junction left unmatched. The CDR3 has 15 residues. The CDR3: CASSHTTSGTYEQYF. CDR3 in DNA: TGCGCCAGCAGCCACACGACTAGCGGGACCTACGAGCAGTACTTC.

The chain uses TRBV4-3 and TRBJ1-2; the D gene is possibly TRBD1 (5 bases). The germline V and J ends were trimmed by 0 bases and 2 bases, with 10 bases remaining between them. The CDR3 contains 15 residues. Germline V CDR1 and CDR2: LGHNA, YSLEER. The CDR3 region is CASSQDLGENYGYTF. CDR3 in DNA: TGCGCCAGCAGCCAAGATCTAGGGGAAAACTATGGCTACACCTTC.

The chain employs TRBV7-8 and TRBJ2-1, with a tentative D call TRBD1 (5 bases). V was trimmed by 1 base and J by 6 bases, leaving 13 bases between them. From germline, CDR1 is SGHVS and CDR2 FQNEAQ. The CDR3 sequence is 15 residues long. Here the CDR3 DNA reads TGTGCCAGCAGCTTAGTGTCGCAGGGTGCCAATGAGCAGTTCTTC. As protein: CASSLVSQGANEQFF.

V is TRBV13 and J is TRBJ2-5; a weak D match, TRBD2 (6 bases). The CDR3 extends over 14 amino acids. V was cut by 0 bases and J by 10 bases, with 15 bases left in between. Germline V gene data show CDR1 as PRHDT and CDR2 as FYEKMQ (reference sequence). The CDR3 DNA sequence: TGTGCCAGCAGCTTAGGGACTAGTGGGAGAGACCAGTACTTC. Translation gives CASSLGTSGRDQYF.

The rearrangement uses TRBV4-1 and TRBJ2-7; a weak D match, TRBD1 (5 bases). Deletions cut 3 bases from V and 2 bases from J, with 11 bases between. From germline, CDR1 is MGHRA and CDR2 YSYEKL. The CDR3 loop spans 14 amino acids. Here the CDR3 reads CASSQASGTYEQYF. In DNA, the CDR3 is TGCGCCAGCAGCCAGGCCTCAGGGACCTACGAGCAGTACTTC.

The chain employs TRBV15 and TRBJ1-5; TRBD1 matches at 9 bases. Germline trimming cut 4 bases from V and 0 bases from J; bases unmatched to any gene: 7. The CDR3 contains 17 residues. Germline V gene data show CDR1 as LNHNV and CDR2 as YYDKDF (reference sequence). Here the CDR3 reads CATSTGQGHHSNQPQHF. The CDR3 DNA is TGTGCCACCAGCACGGGACAGGGCCACCATAGCAATCAGCCCCAGCATTTT.

The J gene is TRBJ1-2, the V gene TRBV6-5, with 10 bases identical to TRBD1. The CDR3 covers 14 residues. J was trimmed by 8 bases and V by 2 bases; bases with no gene match: 5. CDR1 and CDR2 from the germline V gene are MNHEY and SVGAGI. The CDR3: CASSYGTGVRGYTF. The CDR3 region has the DNA TGTGCCAGCAGTTACGGGACAGGGGTTAGGGGCTACACCTTC.

The CDR3 is CASSFVNRWQGNSPLHF. The CDR3 DNA is TGTGCCAGCAGCTTCGTCAATCGGTGGCAGGGAAATTCACCCCTCCACTTT. The V call is TRBV11-3, the J call TRBJ1-6; a weak D match, TRBD1 (5 bases). The germline gives CDR1 SGHNT, CDR2 YENEEA. The CDR3 sequence is 17 residues long. Trimming removed 3 bases from V and 7 bases from J, with 19 bases in between.

In this sample, this clone turned up a few times. The gene calls are TRBV6-1 and TRBJ1-5; no clear D gene. Trimming took off 8 bases at V and 0 bases at J, with 8 bases between the two ends. This CDR3 is 13 amino acids long. Germline values: CDR1 MNHNS, CDR2 SASEGT. The CDR3 spells CASETVSNQPQHF. The CDR3, as DNA: TGTGCCAGCGAAACAGTTAGCAATCAGCCCCAGCATTTT.

The chain employs TRBV7-8 and TRBJ2-5, with D maybe TRBD1 (5 bases). Germline V gene sequence: CDR1 SGHVS, CDR2 FQNEAQ. V was pared by 5 bases and J by 11 bases, with 24 bases between. CDR3 length: 15 amino acids. The CDR3 region has the DNA TGTGCCAGCAGCCTACAGCTTCAGGGTTTAGGAGAGCAGTACTTC. As protein: CASSLQLQGLGEQYF. Filled out from reference TRBV7-8 and TRBJ2-5, the complete variable domain reads GAGVSQSPRYKVAKRGQDVALRCDPISGHVSLFWYQQALGQGPEFLTYFQNEAQLDKSGLPSDRFFAERPEGSVSTLKIQRTQQEDSAVYLCASSLQLQGLGEQYFGPGTRLLVL.

V usage is TRBV7-9 and J usage is TRBJ1-6; D remains unclear. The CDR3 totals 15 residues. Germline V gene sequence: CDR1 SEHNR, CDR2 FQNEAQ (reference sequence). V lost 0 bases and J 7 bases, leaving 10 bases between the germline ends. CDR3 sequence: CASSLASGINSPLHF. In nucleotides, the CDR3 is TGTGCCAGCAGCTTAGCATCCGGGATCAATTCACCCCTCCACTTT.

In nucleotides, the CDR3 is TGTGCCAGCAGCTTAGAGGGGGCTGTCTATGGCTACACCTTC. Protein sequence: CASSLEGAVYGYTF. The rearrangement joins TRBV7-9 to TRBJ1-2; 7 positions agree with TRBD1. The length of the CDR3 is 14 residues. Trimming took 1 base from V and 4 from J; bases not matched to a gene: 3. CDR1 SEHNR and CDR2 FQNEAQ come from the germline V gene (reference sequence).